This TCR beta chain was retrieved from a study of shared clonotypes between healthy human individuals. Sequencing was performed with immunoSEQ multiplex PCR; in TCRdb, only in-frame clones are kept and a portion is missing. The sample has 2 million to 2.5 million clones; 90% to 95% are singletons. Germline CDR1 and CDR2: SGHRS and YFSETQ. Between the trimmed V and J ends, which lost 0 bases and 0 bases, there was a span of 9 bases. The CDR3 runs to 16 residues. The material sequenced was naive CD4+ T cells from PBMCs. Subset meaning: CD45RA+ positively selected. This rearrangement joins TRBV5-1 to TRBJ2-2; D not resolved. This TCR came from a man aged 18-30 years in good health. Some clones in this sample may be carry-over from other donors' samples. CDR3 bases: TGCGCCAGCAGCTTGGTCGCGAGCCCGAACACCGGGGAGCTGTTTTTT. Translated: CASSLVASPNTGELFF.